The TCR beta chain under discussion was sequenced for a study of T-cell memory formation after mild COVID-19. Turning to the study itself: TCR clustering was largely donor specific.

The ends were cut back, 8 bases at V and 8 bases at J, with 6 bases in the middle. This CDR3 has 8 amino acids. Looked up from germline, CDR1 is GTSNPN and CDR2 is SVGIG (reference sequence). TCR alpha and TCR beta cDNA libraries carrying sample barcodes and UMIs were produced by 5'RACE using constant-segment primers. TCRdb reprocessed the 5' RACE reads with MiXCR, giving one entry per CDR3 protein. The table has approximately 210,000 distinct CDR3 sequences, around 27% seen once. The sequencing input was PBMCs or a T cell subset sorted from them (not recorded which). This TCR came from an adult woman who had mild COVID-19 (a few samples of this study predate the infection). Cell type and time point are not known. This chain links TRBV30 with TRBJ1-2; no reliable D call. The CDR3 here is CALMGYTF. Here the CDR3 DNA reads TGTGCCCTGATGGGCTACACCTTC.